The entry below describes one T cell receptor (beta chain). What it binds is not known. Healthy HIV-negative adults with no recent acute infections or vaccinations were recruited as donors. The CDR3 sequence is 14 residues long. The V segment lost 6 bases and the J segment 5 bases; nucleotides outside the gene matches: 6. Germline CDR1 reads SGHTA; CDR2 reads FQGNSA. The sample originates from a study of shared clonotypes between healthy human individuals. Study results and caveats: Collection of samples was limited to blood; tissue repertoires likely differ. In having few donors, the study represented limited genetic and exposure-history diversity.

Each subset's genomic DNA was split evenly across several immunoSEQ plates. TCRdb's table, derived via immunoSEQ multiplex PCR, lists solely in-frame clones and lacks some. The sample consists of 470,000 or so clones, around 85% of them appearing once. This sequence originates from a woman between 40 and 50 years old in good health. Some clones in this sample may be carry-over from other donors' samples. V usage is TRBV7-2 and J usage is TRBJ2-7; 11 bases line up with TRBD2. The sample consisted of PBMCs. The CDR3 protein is CASSPLGLADEQYF. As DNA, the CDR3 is TGTGCCAGCAGTCCCCTGGGACTAGCGGACGAGCAGTACTTC.